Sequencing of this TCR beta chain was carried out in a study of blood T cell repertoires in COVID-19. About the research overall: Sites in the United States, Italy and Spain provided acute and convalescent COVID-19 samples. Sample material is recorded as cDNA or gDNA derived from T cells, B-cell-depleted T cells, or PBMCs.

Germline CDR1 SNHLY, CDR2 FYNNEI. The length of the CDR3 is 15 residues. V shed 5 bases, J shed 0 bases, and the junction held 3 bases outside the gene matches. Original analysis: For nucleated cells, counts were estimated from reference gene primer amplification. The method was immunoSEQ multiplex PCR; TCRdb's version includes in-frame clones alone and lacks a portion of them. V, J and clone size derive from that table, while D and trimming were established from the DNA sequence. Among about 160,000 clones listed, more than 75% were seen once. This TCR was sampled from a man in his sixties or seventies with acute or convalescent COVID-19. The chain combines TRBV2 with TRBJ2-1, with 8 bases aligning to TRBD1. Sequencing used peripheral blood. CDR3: CASSLGTGSYNEQFF. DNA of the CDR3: TGTGCCAGCAGTCTGGGGACAGGCTCCTACAATGAGCAGTTCTTC.